This passage covers 13 T cell receptor beta chains from one sample sequenced in a study of OX40 agonist ivuxolimab in advanced cancers. The table came from immunoSEQ multiplex PCR; TCRdb's copy has only in-frame clones and leaves some out. The sample yields some 72,000 clones, less than 85% seen once. Sequences were derived from CD4+ or CD8+ T cells sorted from blood, sampled in a trial of the OX40 agonist ivuxolimab. Receptors originate from an adult with an advanced solid tumor such as melanoma, head and neck, liver or kidney cancer.

This clone appeared a single time. The rearrangement joins TRBV5-1 to TRBJ1-2, with D perhaps matching TRBD1 (6 bases). V was trimmed by 3 bases and J by 8 bases, leaving 23 bases between them. The CDR3 has 16 amino acids. CDR1 and CDR2 from the germline V gene are SGHRS and YFSETQ. The DNA of the CDR3 is TGCGCCAGCAGCTGGGACTCTCAGGGCGCCCAGGGGGGCTACACCTTC. Its translation is CASSWDSQGAQGGYTF.

V gene TRBV7-6 combines with J gene TRBJ2-2; TRBD2 is a possible D gene (5 bases). The CDR3 runs 14 residues. V was cut by 5 bases and J by 6 bases, with 13 bases left in between. Germline-derived CDR1 and CDR2 are SGHVS and FNYEAQ. The CDR3 here is CASSPGLGAGELFF. CDR3 coding DNA: TGTGCCAGCAGCCCGGGGTTGGGCGCCGGGGAGCTGTTTTTT.

The table lists this clone with a few counts. The rearrangement links TRBV15 to TRBJ2-5, with 10 bases that match TRBD1. V lost 5 bases to trimming and J lost 2 bases; unmatched junction nucleotides: 8. Germline V lookup: CDR1 LNHNV, CDR2 YYDKDF (reference sequence). The CDR3 sequence is 16 residues long. CDR3: CATSLRTGGGQETQYF. CDR3 DNA: TGTGCCACCAGCCTGCGGACAGGGGGGGGTCAAGAGACCCAGTACTTC.

In DNA, the CDR3 is TGTGCCAGCAGCTCCTCCGGGACAGGGATGCGGGGCTACACCTTC. It codes for CASSSSGTGMRGYTF. V and J are TRBV7-8 and TRBJ1-2; TRBD1 agrees at 9 bases. J was trimmed by 8 bases and V by 4 bases; bases with no gene match: 11. This CDR3 region has 15 residues. CDR1 is SGHVS and CDR2 is FQNEAQ in the germline V gene. The full variable domain, in which reference TRBV7-8 and TRBJ1-2 provide the parts outside the CDR3, is GAGVSQSPRYKVAKRGQDVALRCDPISGHVSLFWYQQALGQGPEFLTYFQNEAQLDKSGLPSDRFFAERPEGSVSTLKIQRTQQEDSAVYLCASSSSGTGMRGYTFGSGTRLTVV.

The chain is built from TRBV6-6 and TRBJ2-5, with a possible D match to TRBD2 (6 bases). The CDR3 spans 14 residues. Germline CDR1 reads MNHNY; CDR2 reads SVGAGI (reference sequence). Trimming pared 8 bases from V and 5 bases from J, leaving 18 bases between. DNA of the CDR3: TGTGCCAGCTCCCGATCGAGCGGGTGGGAGACCCAGTACTTC. Translated: CASSRSSGWETQYF.

The sample holds one count of this clone. This chain uses TRBV5-4 with TRBJ2-2, with D uncertain. Per germline, CDR1 SGHNT and CDR2 YYREEE (reference sequence). This CDR3 spans 11 amino acids. V lost 7 bases and J 6 bases, leaving 7 bases between the germline ends. CDR3 nucleotide sequence: TGTGCCAGCCACACGGCCGGGGAGCTGTTTTTT. The encoded protein is CASHTAGELFF.

The rearrangement links TRBV29-1 to TRBJ1-1; a weak D match, TRBD1 (6 bases). Germline V gene sequence: CDR1 SQVTM, CDR2 ANQGSEA. The CDR3 spans 11 residues. The CDR3 protein is CMGGSGTEAFF. For the CDR3, the DNA is TGCATGGGGGGCAGCGGGACTGAAGCTTTCTTT.

V and J are TRBV28 and TRBJ2-7; 8 bases agree with TRBD2. Trimming removed 6 bases from V and 4 bases from J; junction bases left unmatched: 11. The CDR3 loop spans 15 amino acids. Germline lookup yields CDR1 MDHEN and CDR2 SYDVKM. The CDR3 region is CASRLSGGPYYEQYF. CDR3 DNA: TGTGCCAGCAGGCTCAGCGGGGGTCCGTATTACGAGCAGTACTTC. The complete variable domain, with remaining parts taken from reference TRBV28 and TRBJ2-7, reads DVKVTQSSRYLVKRTGEKVFLECVQDMDHENMFWYRQDPGLGLRLIYFSYDVKMKEKGDIPEGYSVSREKKERFSLILESASTNQTSMYLCASRLSGGPYYEQYFGPGTRLTVT.

This sequence joins TRBV6-5 and TRBJ2-1; D might be TRBD2 (6 bases). CDR3 length: 15 residues. Germline CDR1 MNHEY, CDR2 SVGAGI. V was trimmed by 6 bases and J by 0 bases, leaving 12 bases between them. CDR3 sequence: CASRRDRYSYNEQFF. Written as DNA, the CDR3 is TGTGCCAGCAGGCGGGACCGCTACTCCTACAATGAGCAGTTCTTC.

This clone was counted once. The J gene is TRBJ2-1, the V gene TRBV19; 9 bases agree with TRBD2. With 4 bases clipped from V and 5 bases from J, the junction kept 6 bases outside the gene matches. The CDR3 length is 15 residues. From germline, CDR1 is LNHDA and CDR2 SQIVND (reference sequence). CDR3 sequence (DNA): TGTGCCAGTAGTAGCGGGAGGGCGCCTAACAATGAGCAGTTCTTC. Translating gives CASSSGRAPNNEQFF.

This rearrangement joins TRBV27 to TRBJ2-7; 8 nucleotides align to TRBD1. From germline, CDR1 is MNHEY and CDR2 SMNVEV (reference sequence). Trimming removed 4 bases from V and 3 bases from J; junction bases left unmatched: 5. The CDR3 spans 14 residues. The CDR3 coding sequence is TGTGCCAGCAGTTCGCCCGGACAGGGCTACGAGCAGTACTTC. Amino acid sequence: CASSSPGQGYEQYF.

The CDR3 bases are TGTGCCAGCAGCTTGGCCCTGCAGAGCGAGCAGTACTTC. Protein product: CASSLALQSEQYF. The gene calls are TRBV11-3 and TRBJ2-7; no definite D call. V was pared by 3 bases and J by 6 bases, with 12 bases between. Germline V CDR1 and CDR2: SGHNT, YENEEA. The CDR3 runs to 13 residues.

The chain employs TRBV6-6 and TRBJ2-6; D is undetermined. Germline V CDR1 and CDR2: MNHNY, SVGAGI (reference sequence). CDR3 size: 14 residues. Trimming cost V 0 bases and J 1 base, with 1 base left between them. The CDR3, as DNA: TGTGCCAGCAGTTACTCTTCTGGGGCCAACGTCCTGACTTTC. Its translation is CASSYSSGANVLTF.